The 20 T cell receptor beta chains presented below share a single source sample, sequenced in a study of identifying expanded T cells in peripheral blood. Repertoires were generated with immunoSEQ multiplex PCR, while TCRdb's copy carries only in-frame clones and drops some. The sample gives 100,000 to 150,000 clones, more than 80% of which show up once; 3.3% is in the top ten. The source material was blood. The receptors were sampled from a person between 18 and 69 years old in good health.

The V gene is TRBV10-3, the J gene TRBJ2-2, with 9 bases fitting TRBD1. Germline V lookup: CDR1 ENHRY, CDR2 SYGVKD. Losses at the gene ends were 5 bases for V and 6 bases for J; bases not matched to a gene: 7. The CDR3 runs to 15 residues. CDR3 DNA: TGTGCCATCAGTTCCGGGACAGGGCGTGCCGGGGAGCTGTTTTTT. It encodes CAISSGTGRAGELFF.

The gene calls are TRBV5-4 and TRBJ2-3; D unresolved. The CDR3 sequence is 13 residues long. Germline V gives CDR1 SGHNT, CDR2 YYREEE (reference sequence). V lost 2 bases and J 6 bases, leaving 10 bases between the germline ends. CDR3 protein: CASSFSAFDTQYF. In DNA, the CDR3 is TGTGCCAGCAGCTTTTCTGCCTTTGATACGCAGTATTTT.

The CDR3 sequence: CASRWGGYTF. CDR3 DNA sequence: TGTGCCAGCAGGTGGGGGGGCTACACCTTC. The chain couples TRBV2 to TRBJ1-2; TRBD1 is a possible D gene (5 bases). The CDR3 spans 10 residues. Germline assignment: CDR1 SNHLY and CDR2 FYNNEI. Trimming removed 6 bases at V and 8 bases at J, with 7 bases between.

V and J are TRBV4-3 and TRBJ2-7; D is unresolved. CDR3 length: 14 residues. Per the germline V gene, CDR1 is LGHNA and CDR2 is YSLEER. Trimming stripped 4 bases from V and 1 base from J, with 11 bases between. The CDR3 DNA is TGCGCCAGCAGCCTCAATATTGGTTCCTACGAGCAGTACTTC. It is translated as CASSLNIGSYEQYF.

V and J are TRBV5-6 and TRBJ2-2; no clear D gene. The CDR3 covers 12 residues. Trimming stripped 4 bases from V and 8 bases from J, with 9 bases between. Germline CDR1 reads SGHDT; CDR2 reads YYEEEE. The CDR3 protein is CASSATWGELFF. CDR3 in DNA: TGTGCCAGCAGCGCGACTTGGGGGGAGCTGTTTTTT. Combining the CDR3 with reference TRBV5-6 and TRBJ2-2 gives the whole variable domain DAGVTQSPTHLIKTRGQQVTLRCSPKSGHDTVSWYQQALGQGPQFIFQYYEEEERQRGNFPDRFSGHQFPNYSSELNVNALLLGDSALYLCASSATWGELFFGEGSRLTVL.

This clone was detected only a few times. The chain carries TRBV9 and TRBJ2-1; 9 nucleotides align to TRBD1. CDR1 is SGDLS and CDR2 is YYNGEE in the germline V gene. This CDR3 is built from 14 residues. Losses at the gene ends were 3 bases for V and 3 bases for J; bases not matched to a gene: 1. CDR3 sequence (DNA): TGTGCCAGCAGCGCGGGACAGGGCTACAATGAGCAGTTCTTC. Translated, it gives CASSAGQGYNEQFF.

The chain recombines TRBV5-6 with TRBJ1-1, with TRBD1 as a possible D gene (5 bases). Trimming stripped 2 bases from V and 13 bases from J, with 18 bases between. In germline, CDR1 is SGHDT, CDR2 YYEEEE. The CDR3 length is 13 residues. The DNA of the CDR3 is TGTGCCAGCAGCTTAACGGGACCCACGGTTAGTTTCTTT. The encoded protein is CASSLTGPTVSFF.

The chain is built from TRBV6-5 and TRBJ1-6; no clear D. CDR1 and CDR2 (germline): MNHEY, SVGAGI. This CDR3 comprises 13 residues. The germline V and J ends were trimmed by 10 bases and 8 bases, with 15 bases remaining between them. CDR3: CATRLAWDSPLHF. CDR3 DNA: TGTGCCACGCGGCTAGCTTGGGATTCACCCCTCCACTTT.

The chain uses TRBV10-3 and TRBJ1-6; D not resolved. The germline V and J ends were trimmed by 2 bases and 16 bases, with 12 bases remaining between them. This CDR3 has 12 residues. CDR1 and CDR2 (germline): ENHRY, SYGVKD. Written as DNA, the CDR3 is TGTGCCATCAGTGAGATCGGTGGGTTGCTCCACTTT. This sequence encodes CAISEIGGLLHF.

This chain connects TRBV30 to TRBJ1-1; TRBD1 agrees at 7 bases. This CDR3 region has 13 residues. The ends lost 3 bases at V and 6 bases at J; junction bases unmatched: 7. Germline V gene sequence: CDR1 GTSNPN, CDR2 SVGIG (reference sequence). The CDR3 loop reads CAWSLGGAAEAFF. In DNA, the CDR3 is TGTGCCTGGAGCCTAGGGGGCGCGGCTGAAGCTTTCTTT.

The chain is built from TRBV7-9 and TRBJ2-4; 14 bases are shared with TRBD2. The CDR3 covers 19 residues. J lost 0 bases, V lost 3 bases, and 7 bases had no gene match. Germline lookup yields CDR1 SEHNR and CDR2 FQNEAQ (reference sequence). CDR3 loop: CASSLTSGGANEAKNIQYF. The CDR3 region has the DNA TGTGCCAGCAGCTTGACTAGCGGGGGGGCCAATGAAGCCAAAAACATTCAGTACTTC.

This sequence joins TRBV27 and TRBJ2-1, with D unclear. The CDR3 extends over 12 amino acids. Trimming took 6 bases from V and 8 from J, leaving 11 bases between them. Germline-derived CDR1 and CDR2 are MNHEY and SMNVEV (reference sequence). As DNA, the CDR3 is TGTGCCAGCAGCCCCTCTGGGGATGAGCAGTTCTTC. Translating gives CASSPSGDEQFF.

The chain has TRBV19 and TRBJ1-2, with a weak D call TRBD1 (5 bases). V lost 4 bases, J lost 2 bases, and 11 bases lay in between. The CDR3 consists of 14 residues. Germline values: CDR1 LNHDA, CDR2 SQIVND (reference sequence). The CDR3: CASSRAGSNYGYTF. The DNA of the CDR3 is TGTGCCAGTAGTAGGGCAGGGTCAAACTATGGCTACACCTTC.

This clone came up a few times. The rearrangement links TRBV10-3 to TRBJ1-5; D not resolved. Germline CDR1 and CDR2: ENHRY and SYGVKD. The V end was cut by 3 bases, the J end by 6 bases, with 15 bases between. The length of the CDR3 is 15 residues. The CDR3, as DNA: TGTGCCATCAGTGACAAGGGTGACGAGATTCAGCCCCAGCATTTT. Translation gives CAISDKGDEIQPQHF.

The J gene is TRBJ1-6, the V gene TRBV7-2; TRBD1 agrees at 7 bases. The J segment lost 4 bases and the V segment lost 4 bases, leaving 4 bases of the junction unmatched. Germline V lookup: CDR1 SGHTA, CDR2 FQGNSA. The CDR3 has 15 residues. The CDR3 DNA is TGTGCCAGCAGCTATCGACAGGGTTATAATTCACCCCTCCACTTT. Protein product: CASSYRQGYNSPLHF.

The table lists this clone with a few counts. This sequence joins TRBV6-6 and TRBJ2-3, with D maybe TRBD2 (5 bases). The V gene's germline CDR1 is MNHNY and CDR2 SVGAGI (reference sequence). The CDR3 totals 16 residues. Trimming removed 2 bases at V and 3 bases at J, with 15 bases between. The CDR3 DNA reads TGTGCCAGCAGTTACCCGAGAACGACGGGAACAGATACGCAGTATTTT. It translates to CASSYPRTTGTDTQYF.

The V gene is TRBV7-9, the J gene TRBJ2-3; a possible D gene is TRBD2 (6 bases). V shed 8 bases and J shed 2 bases, with 8 bases lying between them. This CDR3 has 12 amino acids. Germline V gene sequence: CDR1 SEHNR, CDR2 FQNEAQ (reference sequence). CDR3 nucleotide sequence: TGTGCCAGCCGGGGGATCACAGATACGCAGTATTTT. Protein sequence: CASRGITDTQYF.

This clone was seen only a few times. V gene TRBV6-5 combines with J gene TRBJ2-7; the match to TRBD1 covers 8 bases. V trimming: 6 bases; J trimming: 5 bases; junction bases outside the gene matches: 9. This CDR3 has 14 residues. Germline V gene data show CDR1 as MNHEY and CDR2 as SVGAGI. The chain's CDR3 is CASSGSRGRHEQYF. DNA of the CDR3: TGTGCCAGCAGCGGAAGCAGGGGGCGACACGAGCAGTACTTC.

The chain has TRBV7-7 and TRBJ2-3, with D possibly matching TRBD2 (6 bases). Trimming stripped 3 bases from V and 0 bases from J, with 7 bases between. The CDR3 is made up of 14 amino acids. CDR1 and CDR2 from the germline V gene are SSHAT and FNYEAQ (reference sequence). The CDR3 DNA is TGTGCCAGCAGCTTGGGGACTAGCACAGATACGCAGTATTTT. It encodes CASSLGTSTDTQYF.

The chain couples TRBV7-9 to TRBJ1-1; D is perhaps TRBD1 (5 bases). The V and J ends lost 5 bases and 0 bases respectively, with 13 bases between them. CDR3 length: 15 amino acids. The germline CDR1 and CDR2 sequences are SEHNR and FQNEAQ (reference sequence). The CDR3 here is CASSRITGVNTEAFF. CDR3 bases: TGTGCCAGCAGCCGAATCACGGGGGTGAACACTGAAGCTTTCTTT.